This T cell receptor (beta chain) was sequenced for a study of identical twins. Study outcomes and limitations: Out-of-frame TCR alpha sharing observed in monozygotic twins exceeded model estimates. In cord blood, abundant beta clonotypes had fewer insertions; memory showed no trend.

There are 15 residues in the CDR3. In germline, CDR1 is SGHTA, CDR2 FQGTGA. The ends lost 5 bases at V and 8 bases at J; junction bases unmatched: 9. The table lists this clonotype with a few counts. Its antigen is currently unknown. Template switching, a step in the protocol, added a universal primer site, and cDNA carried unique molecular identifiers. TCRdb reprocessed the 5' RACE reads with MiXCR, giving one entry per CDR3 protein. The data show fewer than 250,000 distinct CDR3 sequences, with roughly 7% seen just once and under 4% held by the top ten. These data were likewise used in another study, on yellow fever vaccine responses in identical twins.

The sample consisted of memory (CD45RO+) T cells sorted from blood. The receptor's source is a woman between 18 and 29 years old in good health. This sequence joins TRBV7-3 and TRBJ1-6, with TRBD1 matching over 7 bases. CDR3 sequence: CASSAGDSHYSPLHF. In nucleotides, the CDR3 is TGTGCCAGCAGCGCTGGGGACAGCCACTATTCACCCCTCCACTTT.